Listed here are 20 T cell receptor beta chains from one sample, sequenced in a study of blood T cells in healthy people across ages. The authors ran a second PCR of about 7 to 12 cycles using a sample-barcoded 5' primer and a J-beta primer mix. TCRdb used MiXCR to reprocess the 5' RACE reads, holding one entry per CDR3 protein. The profile shows 550,000 to 600,000 distinct CDR3 sequences, 40% to 55% of them singletons. The sequencing input was blood. The receptor set was obtained from a man older than 75 in good health.

This clonotype was detected only a few times. V gene TRBV10-3 combines with J gene TRBJ2-7; 11 bases line up with TRBD2. Germline V gene lookup returns CDR1 ENHRY and CDR2 SYGVKD. V dropped 3 bases and J dropped 1; count of bases not matched to a gene: 2. This CDR3 is 15 amino acids long. Written as DNA, the CDR3 is TGTGCCATCAGTGAACTAGCGGGGGAGTCCTACGAGCAGTACTTC. It specifies CAISELAGESYEQYF.

This clonotype was counted ten times or more. The genes are TRBV6-6 and TRBJ1-1; 9 positions match TRBD1. The CDR3 covers 16 residues. Germline V gene lookup returns CDR1 MNHNY and CDR2 SVGAGI (reference sequence). V gave up 2 bases and J gave up 5 bases; unmatched junction bases: 9. CDR3 loop: CASSYPDRGEGTEAFF. The CDR3 DNA is TGTGCCAGCAGTTACCCGGACAGGGGTGAGGGAACTGAAGCTTTCTTT.

In this sample, this clonotype turned up a few times. The CDR3 reads CSVLTPSEQYF. The CDR3, as DNA: TGCAGCGTACTCACGCCCTCCGAGCAGTACTTC. The chain joins TRBV29-1 to TRBJ2-7; no reliable D call. The CDR3 sequence is 11 residues long. Germline loops: CDR1 SQVTM, CDR2 ANQGSEA. Trimming shortened V by 6 bases and J by 6 bases, and 12 bases separated the two germline ends.

Many counts were recorded for this clonotype. The chain employs TRBV10-3 and TRBJ2-6, with 9 nucleotides matching TRBD1. The CDR3 is made up of 17 amino acids. Germline V gives CDR1 ENHRY, CDR2 SYGVKD. V shed 4 bases and J 1 base; nucleotides not matched to a gene: 5. CDR3 protein: CAISAGTGTSGANVLTF. The CDR3 region has the DNA TGTGCCATCAGTGCCGGGACAGGGACATCTGGGGCCAACGTCCTGACTTTC.

This rearrangement joins TRBV9 to TRBJ2-5, with 7 nucleotides matching TRBD1. The V gene end was trimmed by 4 bases and the J gene end by 2 bases; junction bases not matched to a gene: 5. The germline V gene has CDR1 SGDLS and CDR2 YYNGEE. This CDR3 has 14 residues. CDR3 DNA: TGTGCCAGCAGCAGAGTGACAGGGCAAGAGACCCAGTACTTC. It encodes CASSRVTGQETQYF.

In this sample, this clonotype turned up a few times. V usage is TRBV5-1 and J usage is TRBJ2-7; TRBD1 or TRBD2 may be the D gene (5 bases each). V was trimmed by 5 bases and J by 3 bases, leaving 15 bases between them. Germline-derived CDR1 and CDR2 are SGHRS and YFSETQ. CDR3 length: 14 residues. The CDR3 DNA sequence: TGCGCCAGCAGGGGACCGGGACGGGACTACGAGCAGTACTTC. Protein product: CASRGPGRDYEQYF.

The table lists this clonotype with a few counts. This may be a read error, as it is one base from a much larger clone. This chain connects TRBV6-5 to TRBJ2-7, with a possible D match to TRBD2 (6 bases). Looked up from germline, CDR1 is MNHEY and CDR2 is SVGAGI. The CDR3 runs 13 residues. V was trimmed by 8 bases and J by 9 bases, leaving 20 bases between them. CDR3 in amino acids: CASARESPTTQYF. CDR3 sequence (DNA): TGTGCCAGCGCTCGGGAGTCACCTACGACGCAGTACTTC.

V and J are TRBV12-3 or TRBV12-4 and TRBJ2-2; possibly TRBD2 for D (5 bases). The CDR3 totals 14 residues. V was cut by 10 bases and J by 1 base, with 13 bases left in between. CDR3 DNA: TGTGCCAACAGAGCAGCGGTGAACACCGGGGAGCTGTTTTTT. Its translation: CANRAAVNTGELFF.

This clonotype was observed a handful of times. The chain employs TRBV12-3 or TRBV12-4 and TRBJ1-2; TRBD1 agrees at 10 bases. The CDR3 runs to 15 residues. With 6 bases clipped from V and 2 bases from J, the junction kept 6 bases outside the gene matches. The CDR3 here is CASSGLGQGNYGYTF. In DNA, the CDR3 is TGTGCCAGCAGCGGACTGGGACAGGGGAACTATGGCTACACCTTC.

The V and J genes are TRBV10-3 and TRBJ2-5; maybe TRBD2 (5 bases). From germline, CDR1 is ENHRY and CDR2 SYGVKD. V lost 7 bases and J lost 11, with 23 bases in between. The CDR3 contains 14 residues. For the CDR3, the DNA is TGTGCCATCACCCCGGACTTGTACCCCAATGAGCAGTACTTC. It yields the protein CAITPDLYPNEQYF.

The rearrangement uses TRBV6-6 and TRBJ2-3, with 7 bases matching TRBD2. This CDR3 contains 14 residues. Germline loops: CDR1 MNHNY, CDR2 SVGAGI (reference sequence). V lost 8 bases to trimming and J lost 2 bases; unmatched junction nucleotides: 7. In nucleotides, the CDR3 is TGTGCCAGCGTGTACGGGACTATCACAGATACGCAGTATTTT. It yields the protein CASVYGTITDTQYF.

V and J are TRBV6-1 and TRBJ2-1, with unresolved D. This CDR3 contains 13 residues. CDR1 and CDR2 from the germline V gene are MNHNS and SASEGT. V lost 7 bases and J lost 9, with 16 bases in between. Here the CDR3 reads CASIRTLASEQFF. The CDR3 region has the DNA TGTGCCAGCATTAGGACCTTAGCTAGTGAGCAGTTCTTC.

The chain is built from TRBV28 and TRBJ2-4; 7 bases line up with TRBD2. Trimming removed 5 bases from V and 13 bases from J; junction bases left unmatched: 11. This CDR3 contains 13 residues. CDR1 and CDR2 from the germline V gene are MDHEN and SYDVKM. The DNA of the CDR3 is TGTGCCAGCAGTGTGGTCGGGGCGGGGGTGCAGTACTTC. Translating it yields CASSVVGAGVQYF. Full variable domain (remainder filled in from reference TRBV28 and TRBJ2-4): DVKVTQSSRYLVKRTGEKVFLECVQDMDHENMFWYRQDPGLGLRLIYFSYDVKMKEKGDIPEGYSVSREKKERFSLILESASTNQTSMYLCASSVVGAGVQYFGAGTRLSVL.

CDR3 coding DNA: TGTGCCAGCAGTTACCTAAGCGGGAGGGCCCACGGTACAGATACGCAGTATTTT. Translated, it gives CASSYLSGRAHGTDTQYF. The J gene is TRBJ2-3, the V gene TRBV6-2 or TRBV6-3; TRBD2 aligns across 10 bases. CDR3 length equals 18 residues. V dropped 2 bases and J dropped 3; count of bases not matched to a gene: 11. The germline V gene encodes CDR1 MNHEY and CDR2 SVGEGT.

The rearrangement uses TRBV6-6 and TRBJ2-1, with D possibly being TRBD1 or TRBD2 (6 bases each). The tail of the sequence fits TRBJ2-7 better, so the J call may be wrong. Germline CDR1 MNHNY, CDR2 SVGAGI (reference sequence). The CDR3 extends over 14 amino acids. CDR3 DNA sequence: TGTGCCAGCGGGGGGCGTTTCTCCTACAATGAGCAGTACTTC. This encodes CASGGRFSYNEQYF.

The V and J genes are TRBV7-9 and TRBJ2-3; D call uncertain. Per the germline V gene, CDR1 is SEHNR and CDR2 is FQNEAQ (reference sequence). CDR3 size: 13 residues. Between the trimmed V and J ends, which lost 5 bases and 7 bases, there was a span of 13 bases. CDR3 loop: CASSQAEGHTQYF. The CDR3 DNA reads TGTGCCAGCAGCCAAGCCGAAGGGCATACGCAGTATTTT.

The CDR3: CSASYMSKKETQYF. The CDR3 DNA is TGCAGTGCTAGTTATATGAGCAAGAAAGAGACCCAGTACTTC. This sequence joins TRBV20-1 and TRBJ2-5; D is undetermined. V was cut by 3 bases and J by 3 bases, with 14 bases left in between. This CDR3 region has 14 residues. Germline CDR1 and CDR2: DFQATT and SNEGSKA (reference sequence).

This clonotype has just a few counts. The chain carries TRBV10-3 and TRBJ2-7; D not certain. V shed 5 bases and J shed 1 base, with 9 bases lying between them. Germline V gives CDR1 ENHRY, CDR2 SYGVKD. The CDR3 spans 13 residues. Here the CDR3 DNA reads TGTGCCATCAGTCGAGGTAGTTCCTACGAGCAGTACTTC. Amino acid sequence: CAISRGSSYEQYF.

The V gene is TRBV28, the J gene TRBJ1-4; TRBD1 aligns across 11 bases. The germline gives CDR1 MDHEN, CDR2 SYDVKM. V trimming: 5 bases; J trimming: 5 bases; junction bases outside the gene matches: 13. The CDR3 covers 18 residues. The CDR3, as DNA: TGTGCCAGCAGTCCGGGACAGGGGGGAAGAAGGGTAAATGAAAAACTGTTTTTT. This codes for CASSPGQGGRRVNEKLFF.

The rearrangement joins TRBV6-6 to TRBJ2-7; D gene unclear. In germline, CDR1 is MNHNY, CDR2 SVGAGI (reference sequence). Trimming took off 5 bases at V and 4 bases at J, with 6 bases between the two ends. The CDR3 contains 11 residues. CDR3 amino acids: CASSPEYEQYF. In DNA form, the CDR3 reads TGTGCCAGCAGTCCAGAATACGAGCAGTACTTC.